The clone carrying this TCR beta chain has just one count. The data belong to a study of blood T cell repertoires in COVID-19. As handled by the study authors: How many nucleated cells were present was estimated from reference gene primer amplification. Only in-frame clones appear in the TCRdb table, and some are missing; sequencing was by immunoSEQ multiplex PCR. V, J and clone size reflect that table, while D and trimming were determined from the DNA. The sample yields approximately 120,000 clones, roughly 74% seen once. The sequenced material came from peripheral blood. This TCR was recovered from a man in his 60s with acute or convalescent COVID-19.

The CDR3: CASRSIGQGYGYTF. The CDR3 bases are TGTGCCAGCAGATCAATCGGGCAGGGGTATGGCTACACCTTC. V and J are TRBV11-2 and TRBJ1-2; D is perhaps TRBD1 (6 bases). The germline V gene encodes CDR1 SGHAT and CDR2 FQNNGV. The CDR3 totals 14 residues. With 6 bases removed from V and 5 bases from J, the gap between germline ends came to 16 bases.